This TCR beta chain was profiled in a study of cytomegalovirus exposure and HLA in healthy donors (dated by TCRdb to 2016 to 2017). For the study in its entirety: According to a later analysis, the 120 or so validation repertoires were produced on the same platform as the approximately 610 repertoires of the first cohort. The study aimed to test whether signatures of past pathogen exposure could be identified by cataloging public T cell receptors. A separate validation cohort of about 110 different subjects was used in addition to the 666-subject first cohort. The study combined high-throughput TCR immunosequencing, statistical association of individual TCRs with disease status, and machine learning to predict cytomegalovirus infection status.

Preparation of the library involved the immunoSEQ multiplex PCR assay. In the authors' own workflow: To diagnose cytomegalovirus status from the catalog of TCR beta chain sequences, a statistical classification framework was built. What TCRdb holds here is the immuneACCESS table cut down to in-frame rearrangements. Part of the clones is not present; checked against another copy, under half of the missing clones reflect an unresolved V gene, and the others are unexplained. Clone size and the V and J calls come from that table; the DNA yielded D and trimming. The sample table lists about 74,000 clones, around 94% of them with a count of one. Approximately 2.1% of the sample lies in the top ten. Results the study describes overall, beyond this receptor: It was suggested by the authors that the approach could potentially be generalized to other disease states and immunological phenotypes. A later analysis lacked HLA typing for the validation cohort, so it scored co-occurrence in that cohort across all 110 or so repertoires. In vitro tests confirmed that three of the cytomegalovirus-associated TCR beta chains recognize cytomegalovirus antigens. While some public TCRs were present in many individuals, most TCR sequences turned up only very rarely across donors. Cytomegalovirus status was reported to be diagnosed by the classifier with high specificity and sensitivity in both the original and validation cohorts. A later analysis found that TCRs clustered in the first cohort also tended to co-occur in the 100 to 150 validation repertoires, with 94% of cluster scores above 0. The study listed 150 to 200 TCR beta chains as associated with cytomegalovirus.

With respect to this clone: Its specific antigen is unknown. Base qualities were left out, and no much larger clone turns up one base away.

The donors were included in the validation cohort of over a hundred subjects, a group kept apart from the roughly 700-subject first cohort. This TCR derives from a woman aged 18 to 35 in good health and CMV-seropositive. The sample comprised PBMCs.

Read as DNA, the sequence is TGTGCCAGCAATCTCGGACAGGGGGCTCCGAATGGCTACACCTTC. This gives the protein CASNLGQGAPNGYTF. The sequence is built from TRBV6-1 and TRBJ1-2, and TRBD1 aligns with 11 junction nucleotides. The CDR3 covers 15 residues, taking in both the cysteine and the phenylalanine. The kept DNA is CDR3 alone, 45 bases in frame from the first base. The junction shows trimming of 7 bases on V and 6 bases on J, and the gene matches do not reach 10 bases of it. CDR1 and CDR2 were assigned from the germline V gene as MNHNS and SASEGT.